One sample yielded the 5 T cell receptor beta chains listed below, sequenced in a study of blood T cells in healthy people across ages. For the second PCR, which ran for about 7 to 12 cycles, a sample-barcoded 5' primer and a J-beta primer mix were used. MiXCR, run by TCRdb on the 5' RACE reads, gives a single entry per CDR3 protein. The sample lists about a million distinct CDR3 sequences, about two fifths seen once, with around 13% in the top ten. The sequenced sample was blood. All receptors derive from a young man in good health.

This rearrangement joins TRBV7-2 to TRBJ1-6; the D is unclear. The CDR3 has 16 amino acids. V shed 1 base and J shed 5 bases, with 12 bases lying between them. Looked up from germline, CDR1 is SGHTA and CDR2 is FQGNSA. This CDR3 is CASSLVPAGDNSPLHF. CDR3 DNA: TGTGCCAGCAGCTTAGTTCCAGCAGGAGATAATTCACCCCTCCACTTT.

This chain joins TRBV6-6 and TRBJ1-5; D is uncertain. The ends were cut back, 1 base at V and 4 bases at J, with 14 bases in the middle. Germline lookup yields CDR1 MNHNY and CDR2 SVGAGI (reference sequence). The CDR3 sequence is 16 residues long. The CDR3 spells CASSYLGPRANQPQHF. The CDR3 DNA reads TGTGCCAGCAGTTACTTAGGACCGAGAGCTAATCAGCCCCAGCATTTT.

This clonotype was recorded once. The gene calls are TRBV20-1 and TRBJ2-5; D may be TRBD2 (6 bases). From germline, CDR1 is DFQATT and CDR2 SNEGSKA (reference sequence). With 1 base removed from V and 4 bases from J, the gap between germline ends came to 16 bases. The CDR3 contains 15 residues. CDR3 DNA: TGCAGTGCTAGAGGATCTGGGGGTAGCGGAGAGACCCAGTACTTC. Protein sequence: CSARGSGGSGETQYF.

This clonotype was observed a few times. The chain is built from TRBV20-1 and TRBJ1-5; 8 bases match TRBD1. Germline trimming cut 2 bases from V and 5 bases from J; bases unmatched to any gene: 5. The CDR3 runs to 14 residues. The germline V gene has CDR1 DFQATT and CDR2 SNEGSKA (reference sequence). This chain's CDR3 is CSARQDRGHQPQHF. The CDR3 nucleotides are TGCAGTGCTAGACAAGACAGGGGTCATCAGCCCCAGCATTTT.

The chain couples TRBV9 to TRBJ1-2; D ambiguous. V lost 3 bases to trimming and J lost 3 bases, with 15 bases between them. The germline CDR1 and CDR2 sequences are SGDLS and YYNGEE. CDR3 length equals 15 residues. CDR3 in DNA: TGTGCCAGCAGCGAGGACGGGAGAAAATACTATGGCTACACCTTC. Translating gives CASSEDGRKYYGYTF.